The rows below give T cell receptor beta chains drawn from one sample of a study of blood T cells in healthy people across ages. TCRdb fed the 5' RACE reads into MiXCR, producing one record per CDR3 protein. The sample includes 1.5 million to 2 million distinct CDR3 sequences, approximately 50% of them seen just once. Sequencing input: blood. These receptors all come from a woman in her thirties or forties in good health. The CDR3 runs from the conserved cysteine through the conserved F or W. The order of the fields is CDR3 protein, CDR3 DNA, V gene, D gene, J gene, clone size. D genes are given only for firm matches. Clone size is stated in some rows and not others, as once, few, many or a class when expanded.

CASPGTDTQYF	TGTGCCAGCCCGGGCACAGATACGCAGTATTTT	TRBV12-3/TRBV12-4	.	TRBJ2-3	few
CASSYLTEQETQYF	TGTGCCAGCAGTTACTTGACGGAGCAAGAGACCCAGTACTTC	TRBV6-2/TRBV6-3	.	TRBJ2-5	.
CASSLSAGYNEQFF	TGTGCCAGCAGTTTATCAGCGGGGTACAATGAGCAGTTCTTC	TRBV27	TRBD2	TRBJ2-1	.
CSADFSTGTGDNYGYTF	TGCAGTGCTGATTTCTCTACAGGGACAGGAGATAACTATGGCTACACCTTC	TRBV20-1	TRBD1	TRBJ1-2	.
CASSLARQRYGYTF	TGTGCCAGCAGCTTGGCTCGGCAGCGGTATGGCTACACCTTC	TRBV5-6	.	TRBJ1-2	.
CASMGLGGEQYF	TGCGCCAGCATGGGTCTAGGGGGCGAGCAGTACTTC	TRBV5-1	.	TRBJ2-7	many
CASSQGVGVNTEAFF	TGCGCCAGCAGCCAAGGGGTAGGGGTGAACACTGAAGCTTTCTTT	TRBV4-3	.	TRBJ1-1	.
CASSFQKAVPFSYEQYF	TGTGCCAGCAGCTTCCAGAAGGCGGTGCCATTCTCCTACGAGCAGTACTTC	TRBV11-2	.	TRBJ2-7	few
CASNAASSGANVLTF	TGTGCCAGCAACGCGGCTAGCTCTGGGGCCAACGTCCTGACTTTC	TRBV27	.	TRBJ2-6	few
CSVGTRSYEQYF	TGCAGCGTGGGGACTCGATCCTACGAGCAGTACTTC	TRBV29-1	.	TRBJ2-7	few
CASSPRTGATDAQYF	TGTGCCAGCAGCCCGAGGACAGGGGCGACAGATGCGCAGTATTTT	TRBV7-8	TRBD1	TRBJ2-3	.
CASSLGSNSEVYEQYF	TGCGCCAGCAGCCTTGGATCTAACTCCGAGGTCTACGAGCAGTACTTC	TRBV4-3	.	TRBJ2-7	.
CASSYLVPGGDTDTQYF	TGTGCCAGCAGTTACCTGGTGCCGGGGGGTGACACAGATACGCAGTATTTT	TRBV6-6	TRBD2	TRBJ2-3	.
CASSFEVAANNEQFF	TGTGCCAGCAGCTTTGAGGTAGCGGCAAACAATGAGCAGTTCTTC	TRBV7-2	.	TRBJ2-1	.
CASSEEIGGRAEAFF	TGTGCCAGCAGTGAAGAGATAGGAGGGCGGGCTGAAGCTTTCTTT	TRBV6-1	.	TRBJ1-1	.
CASSLWPGFKRYTF	TGTGCCAGCAGTTTATGGCCGGGGTTTAAGCGGTACACCTTC	TRBV27	.	TRBJ1-2	.
CASSQVVTSYEQYF	TGCGCCAGCAGCCAAGTCGTGACATCCTACGAGCAGTACTTC	TRBV4-3	.	TRBJ2-7	few
CSARDITGRVYEQYF	TGCAGTGCTAGAGATATCACAGGGAGGGTCTACGAGCAGTACTTC	TRBV20-1	.	TRBJ2-7	.
CSAARGAPGETQFF	TGCAGCGCAGCTAGGGGGGCGCCGGGGGAGACCCAGTTCTTC	TRBV29-1	.	TRBJ2-1	.
CSARDPTTDTQYF	TGCAGTGCTAGAGATCCAACGACCGATACGCAGTATTTT	TRBV20-1	.	TRBJ2-3	few
CASTPTGGRNEQFF	TGTGCCAGCACGCCCACAGGGGGTCGGAATGAGCAGTTCTTC	TRBV6-5	TRBD1	TRBJ2-1	once
CASRSLSGGLAKNIQYF	TGTGCCAGCAGATCTCTCTCAGGGGGCCTAGCCAAAAACATTCAGTACTTC	TRBV6-2/TRBV6-3	TRBD1	TRBJ2-4	.
CASSPGTRDLSGAQYF	TGCGCCAGCAGCCCCGGGACTAGGGACCTGTCGGGGGCGCAGTATTTT	TRBV5-1	TRBD2	TRBJ2-3	.
CAISEGGTTSGYTF	TGTGCCATCAGTGAGGGGGGAACAACTAGCGGCTACACCTTC	TRBV10-3	.	TRBJ1-2	.
CASSLVSGGRDEQYF	TGTGCCAGCAGCTTAGTATCTGGGGGGAGAGACGAGCAGTACTTC	TRBV11-2	.	TRBJ2-7	few
CASSAGQGFYNEQFF	TGTGCCAGCAGCGCGGGACAGGGCTTCTACAATGAGCAGTTCTTC	TRBV9	TRBD1	TRBJ2-1	few
CSAWTGTGDGYTF	TGCAGTGCTTGGACCGGGACAGGGGATGGCTACACCTTC	TRBV20-1	TRBD1	TRBJ1-2	.
CASSMAGAGGDEQFF	TGTGCCAGCAGCATGGCAGGGGCGGGGGGGGATGAGCAGTTCTTC	TRBV7-9	TRBD2	TRBJ2-1	.
CASSFGSGGSYEQFF	TGCGCCAGCAGCTTCGGGAGCGGGGGCTCCTACGAGCAGTTCTTC	TRBV5-1	TRBD2	TRBJ2-1	.
CSGSLQRGAPYEQYF	TGCAGTGGAAGCCTCCAGCGGGGGGCTCCCTACGAGCAGTACTTC	TRBV20-1	TRBD2	TRBJ2-7	few
CASSSTGQGYETQYF	TGTGCCAGCAGCTCGACCGGACAGGGATACGAGACCCAGTACTTC	TRBV7-3	TRBD1	TRBJ2-5	few
CSAPQGKSGYTF	TGCAGTGCTCCCCAGGGGAAATCCGGCTACACCTTC	TRBV20-1	.	TRBJ1-2	few
CASSARRWVDGYTF	TGTGCCAGCAGCGCCAGACGATGGGTTGACGGCTACACCTTC	TRBV7-2	.	TRBJ1-2	few
CASSVNGLSGYTF	TGTGCCAGCAGTGTAAATGGGTTGTCTGGCTACACCTTC	TRBV12-3/TRBV12-4	.	TRBJ1-2	.
CASSFSGTGFDEQYF	TGCGCCAGCAGCTTCTCCGGGACAGGGTTCGACGAGCAGTACTTC	TRBV5-1	TRBD1	TRBJ2-7	.
CSALLGTSGGAPQFF	TGCAGTGCTCTATTGGGGACTAGCGGGGGGGCCCCGCAGTTCTTC	TRBV20-1	TRBD2	TRBJ2-1	.
CASRQQGAHEAFF	TGCGCCAGCAGACAACAGGGGGCCCATGAAGCTTTCTTT	TRBV4-3	TRBD1	TRBJ1-1	.
CASLPTGGIGAFF	TGTGCCAGCTTACCGACAGGGGGGATTGGAGCTTTCTTT	TRBV28	TRBD1	TRBJ1-1	.
CASRGPTGPYEQYF	TGTGCCAGCAGGGGACCCACCGGTCCCTACGAGCAGTACTTC	TRBV7-2	.	TRBJ2-7	few
CATSRDSGTAQETQYF	TGTGCCACCAGCAGAGATTCAGGGACAGCTCAAGAGACCCAGTACTTC	TRBV15	TRBD1	TRBJ2-5	few
CASTFLLGDSGANVLTF	TGTGCCAGCACTTTCTTATTAGGCGACTCTGGGGCCAACGTCCTGACTTTC	TRBV7-9	.	TRBJ2-6	once
CASSLVSGGGGTQYF	TGCGCCAGCAGCTTGGTAAGCGGGGGAGGAGGTACGCAGTATTTT	TRBV5-1	TRBD2	TRBJ2-3	.
CSVGGQGAPNEKLFF	TGCAGCGTTGGGGGACAGGGGGCCCCTAATGAAAAACTGTTTTTT	TRBV29-1	TRBD1	TRBJ1-4	.
CASSLEAGGDNEQYF	TGTGCCAGCAGCTTAGAAGCGGGGGGCGACAATGAGCAGTACTTC	TRBV11-2	TRBD2	TRBJ2-7	.